Each of the 13 T cell receptor beta chains below was sequenced from the same sample in a study of shared clonotypes between healthy human individuals. The repertoire was sequenced with immunoSEQ multiplex PCR; TCRdb's copy has only in-frame clones and lacks some. The table has some 1 million clones, about 77% seen once. The sample taken for sequencing was memory CD4+ T cells sorted from blood. Subset reported: CD45RA-negative fraction. These receptor sequences come from a man younger than 35 in good health.

This clone has only a few counts. The chain combines TRBV13 with TRBJ1-1, with TRBD1 identical over 7 bases. Germline loops: CDR1 PRHDT, CDR2 FYEKMQ (reference sequence). The V segment lost 2 bases and the J segment 4 bases; nucleotides outside the gene matches: 7. The CDR3 is 15 residues long. The CDR3 DNA follows: TGTGCCAGCAGCTTAAAAGCTCCAGGGGGCACTGAAGCTTTCTTT. It encodes CASSLKAPGGTEAFF.

This clone has only a few counts. The chain recombines TRBV2 with TRBJ1-2; D perhaps matches TRBD1 (5 bases). The CDR3 contains 14 residues. Trimming shortened V by 3 bases and J by 6 bases, and 14 bases separated the two germline ends. From germline, CDR1 is SNHLY and CDR2 FYNNEI. CDR3 DNA sequence: TGTGCCAGCAGTGAGCCAGGGAGATCCCATGGCTACACCTTC. Amino acid sequence: CASSEPGRSHGYTF.

V is TRBV13 and J is TRBJ1-6, with no clear D. V was shortened by 5 bases and J by 3 bases, with 8 bases between the two germline ends. This CDR3 has 14 amino acids. Germline V gene data show CDR1 as PRHDT and CDR2 as FYEKMQ (reference sequence). CDR3 DNA sequence: TGTGCCAGCAGCCAGGACGTCTATAATTCACCCCTCCACTTT. Translated, it gives CASSQDVYNSPLHF.

This chain joins TRBV11-2 and TRBJ2-2, with 9 bases that match TRBD1. Germline assignment: CDR1 SGHAT and CDR2 FQNNGV. After removal of 0 bases from V and 3 bases from J, the junction contained 2 bases not matched to a gene. This CDR3 is built from 16 residues. The CDR3 bases are TGTGCCAGCAGCTTAGATTGGACAGGGGACACCGGGGAGCTGTTTTTT. The encoded protein is CASSLDWTGDTGELFF.

J is TRBJ2-1 and V is TRBV7-2; 8 bases fit TRBD2. The CDR3 sequence is 15 residues long. In germline, CDR1 is SGHTA, CDR2 FQGNSA. The V gene end was trimmed by 3 bases and the J gene end by 2 bases; junction bases not matched to a gene: 3. The CDR3 DNA sequence: TGTGCCAGCAGCTTCACTAGCGGCACCTACAATGAGCAGTTCTTC. It encodes CASSFTSGTYNEQFF.

The J gene is TRBJ2-2, the V gene TRBV5-1; 9 nucleotides align to TRBD1. The germline CDR1 and CDR2 sequences are SGHRS and YFSETQ. The CDR3 runs to 16 residues. After removal of 4 bases from V and 1 base from J, the junction contained 5 bases not matched to a gene. The CDR3 DNA sequence: TGCGCCAGCAGCCCGGACAGGGGACGGAACACCGGGGAGCTGTTTTTT. Residues: CASSPDRGRNTGELFF.

The chain carries TRBV7-3 and TRBJ2-5; 7 bases are a match to TRBD1. TRBJ2-7 explains the end of the DNA better; the J call may be wrong. The germline gives CDR1 SGHTA, CDR2 FQGTGA. The CDR3 is 14 amino acids. This CDR3 is CASSTGQAPYEQYF. As DNA, the CDR3 is TGTGCCAGCAGCACCGGACAGGCCCCGTACGAGCAGTACTTC.

CDR3 loop: CASSLGARTGAFF. CDR3 coding DNA: TGTGCCAGCAGCTTGGGGGCTCGGACGGGCGCTTTCTTT. The chain recombines TRBV5-8 with TRBJ1-1; D gene uncertain. V gave up 0 bases and J gave up 11 bases, with 14 bases separating them. CDR1 is SGHTS and CDR2 is YDEGEE in the germline V gene. The CDR3 contains 13 residues. The variable domain in full, completed from reference TRBV5-8 and TRBJ1-1, reads EAGVTQSPTHLIKTRGQQATLRCSPISGHTSVYWYQQALGLGLQFLLWYDEGEERNRGNFPPRFSGRQFPNYSSELNVNALELEDSALYLCASSLGARTGAFFGQGTRLTVV.

As DNA, the CDR3 is TGTGCCAGCAGCCCCCTAGGGTCGGGAAACACCATATATTTT. Residues: CASSPLGSGNTIYF. The rearrangement joins TRBV7-2 to TRBJ1-3; no reliable D call. Germline-derived CDR1 and CDR2 are SGHTA and FQGNSA. V lost 5 bases, J lost 4 bases, and 12 bases lay in between. The CDR3 totals 14 residues. Supplemented by reference TRBV7-2 and TRBJ1-3, the full variable domain reads GAGVSQSPSNKVTEKGKDVELRCDPISGHTALYWYRQSLGQGLEFLIYFQGNSAPDKSGLPSDRFSAERTGGSVSTLTIQRTQQEDSAVYLCASSPLGSGNTIYFGEGSWLTVV.

This rearrangement joins TRBV25-1 to TRBJ1-4, with a possible D match to TRBD1 (6 bases). The V end lost 0 bases, the J end lost 4 bases, and 12 bases lay between the germline ends. In germline, CDR1 is MGHDK, CDR2 SYGVNS. There are 16 residues in the CDR3. The CDR3 sequence: CASSEYQGGGNEKLFF. As DNA, the CDR3 is TGTGCCAGCAGTGAATACCAAGGGGGAGGTAATGAAAAACTGTTTTTT.

The chain combines TRBV19 with TRBJ1-2; 9 positions match TRBD1. Losses at the gene ends were 5 bases for V and 8 bases for J; bases not matched to a gene: 6. Germline-derived CDR1 and CDR2 are LNHDA and SQIVND (reference sequence). This CDR3 is 13 amino acids long. The CDR3 nucleotides are TGTGCCAGTAGTGTGGGACAGGGAAACGGCTACACCTTC. It specifies CASSVGQGNGYTF.

The chain has TRBV2 and TRBJ1-5, with unresolved D. Germline V lookup: CDR1 SNHLY, CDR2 FYNNEI. This CDR3 comprises 13 residues. V lost 6 bases and J lost 4, with 10 bases in between. CDR3 loop: CASRQVSNQPQHF. The CDR3 DNA follows: TGTGCCAGCAGGCAGGTTTCGAATCAGCCCCAGCATTTT.

The chain joins TRBV18 to TRBJ2-7, with D possibly matching TRBD1 (6 bases). CDR3 length: 13 residues. The V gene lost 3 bases and the J gene lost 5 bases, with 11 bases spanning the gap. CDR1 and CDR2 from the germline V gene are KGHSH and LQKENI. CDR3 DNA: TGTGCCAGCTCACCCCGGACAGTAAACGAGCAGTACTTC. This encodes CASSPRTVNEQYF.